This passage covers 18 T cell receptor beta chains from one sample sequenced in a study of T cells in Graves' hyperthyroidism and ophthalmopathy. Amplification targeted TCR beta CDR3 regions from RNA transcripts. HTBI primers were employed in a first-round RT-PCR of the TCR CDR3. Using its own MiXCR run on the multiplex PCR reads, TCRdb lists one record per CDR3 protein. Of a few hundred thousand distinct CDR3 sequences listed, 15% to 18% were seen once; the top ten hold 25% to 35%. Sequenced: blood. The source is a woman aged 18-30 years with Graves' hyperthyroidism that later progressed to Graves' ophthalmopathy.

This chain links TRBV27 with TRBJ1-1; a possible D gene is TRBD1 (5 bases). CDR1 and CDR2 (germline): MNHEY, SMNVEV (reference sequence). The CDR3 spans 13 residues. Trimming removed 4 bases from V and 4 bases from J, with 10 bases in between. The CDR3 sequence: CASSYQGGTEAFF. In DNA form, the CDR3 reads TGTGCCAGCAGTTACCAGGGAGGCACTGAAGCTTTCTTT.

This clonotype was seen more than once but under ten times. The J gene is TRBJ1-1, the V gene TRBV6-5; a possible D gene is TRBD1 (5 bases). This CDR3 has 14 amino acids. The germline gives CDR1 MNHEY, CDR2 SVGAGI. Trimming took off 2 bases at V and 5 bases at J, with 12 bases between the two ends. DNA for the CDR3: TGTGCCAGCAGTTACCTGGACGGGGGGACTGAAGCTTTCTTT. Protein product: CASSYLDGGTEAFF.

This clonotype appeared many times. The genes are TRBV20-1 and TRBJ2-7; 14 bases align to TRBD2. This CDR3 has 19 residues. V shed 1 base and J 0 bases; nucleotides not matched to a gene: 11. CDR1 and CDR2 from the germline V gene are DFQATT and SNEGSKA (reference sequence). The CDR3 reads CSARAASPGTSGSSYEQYF. Here the CDR3 DNA reads TGCAGTGCTAGAGCCGCTAGTCCCGGGACTAGCGGGAGCTCCTACGAGCAGTACTTC.

DNA for the CDR3: TGTGCCAGCAGCTTCCAAGCGGGAGAATTCTACAATGAGCAGTTCTTC. Amino acid sequence: CASSFQAGEFYNEQFF. The chain recombines TRBV7-8 with TRBJ2-1, with 8 bases that match TRBD2. Looked up from germline, CDR1 is SGHVS and CDR2 is FQNEAQ. This CDR3 region has 16 residues. V lost 3 bases to trimming and J lost 3 bases; unmatched junction nucleotides: 7. The full variable domain, in which reference TRBV7-8 and TRBJ2-1 provide the parts outside the CDR3, is GAGVSQSPRYKVAKRGQDVALRCDPISGHVSLFWYQQALGQGPEFLTYFQNEAQLDKSGLPSDRFFAERPEGSVSTLKIQRTQQEDSAVYLCASSFQAGEFYNEQFFGPGTRLTVL.

This clonotype was recorded at least ten times. CDR3: CSASGSGYNEQFF. The CDR3 DNA reads as TGCAGTGCTAGCGGGTCTGGGTACAATGAGCAGTTCTTC. This chain links TRBV20-1 with TRBJ2-1; no clear D. This CDR3 is 13 amino acids long. Germline lookup yields CDR1 DFQATT and CDR2 SNEGSKA (reference sequence). V was pared by 3 bases and J by 4 bases, with 10 bases between.

The chain employs TRBV3-1 and TRBJ2-1, with D unresolved. Trimming left V 4 bases short and J 8 bases short, with 12 bases between. There are 13 residues in the CDR3. Germline CDR1 and CDR2: LGHDT and YNNKEL (reference sequence). CDR3 DNA: TGTGCCAGCAGCCTCAGCACGGGTGATGAGCAGTTCTTC. Its protein product is CASSLSTGDEQFF.

This clonotype was seen many times. CDR3 sequence reads: CAWSARDRVTGELFF. DNA for the CDR3: TGTGCCTGGAGTGCCCGGGACAGGGTAACCGGGGAGCTGTTTTTT. The genes are TRBV30 and TRBJ2-2; 9 nucleotides align to TRBD1. The germline V gene has CDR1 GTSNPN and CDR2 SVGIG (reference sequence). There are 15 residues in the CDR3. V trimming: 1 base; J trimming: 5 bases; junction bases outside the gene matches: 5.

This clonotype was detected many times. The gene calls are TRBV2 and TRBJ1-4; D not certain. V lost 8 bases to trimming and J lost 8 bases, with 9 bases between them. CDR3 length: 11 amino acids. Germline V gene sequence: CDR1 SNHLY, CDR2 FYNNEI. The CDR3 region is CASRAPEKLFF. The CDR3 region has the DNA TGTGCCAGCCGCGCCCCGGAAAAACTGTTTTTT.

This clonotype was detected only a few times. This chain joins TRBV12-3 or TRBV12-4 and TRBJ1-3, with a possible D match to TRBD1 (6 bases). The germline V and J ends were trimmed by 9 bases and 8 bases, with 14 bases remaining between them. This CDR3 has 12 residues. The CDR3 DNA follows: TGTGCCAGTTCCCCTGGGGGCGACACCATATATTTT. It translates to CASSPGGDTIYF.

The chain uses TRBV28 and TRBJ1-2, with TRBD1 as a possible D gene (5 bases). This CDR3 spans 19 amino acids. The germline gives CDR1 MDHEN, CDR2 SYDVKM. Between the trimmed V and J ends, which lost 7 bases and 7 bases, there was a span of 34 bases. The CDR3 DNA follows: TGTGCCAGCACCACGGGGGACCGCGCAAGACAGAGCACTAAAGGTGGCTACACCTTC. Encoded protein: CASTTGDRARQSTKGGYTF.

This clonotype was recorded many times. The CDR3 region is CASSEGQGVPYEQYF. CDR3 DNA sequence: TGTGCCAGCAGTGAAGGACAGGGGGTTCCGTACGAGCAGTACTTC. This chain connects TRBV6-1 to TRBJ2-7; 9 bases align to TRBD1. CDR3 size: 15 residues. V trimming: 1 base; J trimming: 4 bases; junction bases outside the gene matches: 5. CDR1 and CDR2 (germline): MNHNS, SASEGT.

This clonotype appeared many times. The rearrangement links TRBV2 to TRBJ1-2, with no clear D. Germline V lookup: CDR1 SNHLY, CDR2 FYNNEI. The CDR3 is made up of 13 amino acids. Trimming took off 3 bases at V and 8 bases at J, with 13 bases between the two ends. CDR3: CASSDGPVDGYTF. CDR3 sequence (DNA): TGTGCCAGCAGTGATGGACCCGTGGACGGCTACACCTTC.

The rearrangement joins TRBV5-1 to TRBJ1-2; 9 nucleotides agree with TRBD1. The CDR3 consists of 15 residues. CDR1 and CDR2 (germline): SGHRS, YFSETQ. After removal of 3 bases from V and 9 bases from J, the junction contained 12 bases not matched to a gene. In DNA, the CDR3 is TGCGCCAGCAGCTCCCCCGGGACAGGGCTTTCAAGCTACACCTTC. Translation: CASSSPGTGLSSYTF.

This clonotype came up many times. The chain recombines TRBV20-1 with TRBJ2-7; D not resolved. The V gene lost 2 bases and the J gene lost 3 bases, with 11 bases spanning the gap. This CDR3 comprises 13 residues. The germline V gene has CDR1 DFQATT and CDR2 SNEGSKA (reference sequence). This CDR3 is CSARRDFGYEQYF. DNA for the CDR3: TGCAGTGCTAGAAGAGATTTCGGCTACGAGCAGTACTTC.

Ten or more counts support this clonotype. The genes are TRBV27 and TRBJ2-1, with TRBD2 matching over 11 bases. CDR1 and CDR2 from the germline V gene are MNHEY and SMNVEV (reference sequence). The CDR3 spans 15 residues. V was clipped by 8 bases and J by 3 bases; unmatched bases: 6. CDR3 coding DNA: TGTGCCAGCGCCCCGGGACTAGCGGTCTACAATGAGCAGTTCTTC. Its protein is CASAPGLAVYNEQFF.

The V and J genes are TRBV5-1 and TRBJ2-2, with 8 bases lining up with TRBD1. The CDR3 runs 15 residues. Trimming took 0 bases from V and 4 from J; bases not matched to a gene: 2. Germline lookup yields CDR1 SGHRS and CDR2 YFSETQ. In DNA form, the CDR3 reads TGCGCCAGCAGCTTGGGACAGGGGAGCACCGGGGAGCTGTTTTTT. Translating it yields CASSLGQGSTGELFF.

Ten or more counts support this clonotype. This chain links TRBV27 with TRBJ1-2; D ambiguous. The CDR3 sequence is 14 residues long. The germline CDR1 and CDR2 sequences are MNHEY and SMNVEV (reference sequence). V lost 5 bases to trimming and J lost 4 bases, with 14 bases between them. The chain's CDR3 is CASSATGELYGYTF. CDR3 in DNA: TGTGCCAGCAGTGCTACCGGGGAACTCTATGGCTACACCTTC.

The V call is TRBV20-1, the J call TRBJ2-7; no firm D call. This CDR3 is built from 13 residues. V was cut by 1 base and J by 5 bases, with 12 bases left in between. Per germline, CDR1 DFQATT and CDR2 SNEGSKA (reference sequence). The CDR3 is CSARVRSRDEQYF. The DNA of the CDR3 is TGCAGTGCTAGAGTTCGGAGTCGGGACGAGCAGTACTTC.